This TCR beta chain was retrieved from a study of T cell responses to AZD1222 COVID-19 vaccine. Study context: Analysis merged second doses at about 4 or about 12 weeks.

Profiling relied on immunoSEQ multiplex PCR, and the TCRdb table lists in-frame clones only, not all of them. The table shows approximately 130,000 clones, with 75% to 95% occurring only once. Germline V lookup: CDR1 MDHEN, CDR2 SYDVKM. The ends were cut back, 3 bases at V and 0 bases at J, with 12 bases in the middle. The CDR3 is 17 residues long. This sequence originates from an adult in good health. V and J are TRBV28 and TRBJ2-6, with a possible D match to TRBD1 (6 bases). Sequences were derived from peripheral blood, sampled on day 0 of AZD1222 vaccination. The CDR3 is CASSFGGQGSGANVLTF. The CDR3 bases are TGTGCCAGCAGTTTTGGGGGCCAGGGCTCTGGGGCCAACGTCCTGACTTTC.